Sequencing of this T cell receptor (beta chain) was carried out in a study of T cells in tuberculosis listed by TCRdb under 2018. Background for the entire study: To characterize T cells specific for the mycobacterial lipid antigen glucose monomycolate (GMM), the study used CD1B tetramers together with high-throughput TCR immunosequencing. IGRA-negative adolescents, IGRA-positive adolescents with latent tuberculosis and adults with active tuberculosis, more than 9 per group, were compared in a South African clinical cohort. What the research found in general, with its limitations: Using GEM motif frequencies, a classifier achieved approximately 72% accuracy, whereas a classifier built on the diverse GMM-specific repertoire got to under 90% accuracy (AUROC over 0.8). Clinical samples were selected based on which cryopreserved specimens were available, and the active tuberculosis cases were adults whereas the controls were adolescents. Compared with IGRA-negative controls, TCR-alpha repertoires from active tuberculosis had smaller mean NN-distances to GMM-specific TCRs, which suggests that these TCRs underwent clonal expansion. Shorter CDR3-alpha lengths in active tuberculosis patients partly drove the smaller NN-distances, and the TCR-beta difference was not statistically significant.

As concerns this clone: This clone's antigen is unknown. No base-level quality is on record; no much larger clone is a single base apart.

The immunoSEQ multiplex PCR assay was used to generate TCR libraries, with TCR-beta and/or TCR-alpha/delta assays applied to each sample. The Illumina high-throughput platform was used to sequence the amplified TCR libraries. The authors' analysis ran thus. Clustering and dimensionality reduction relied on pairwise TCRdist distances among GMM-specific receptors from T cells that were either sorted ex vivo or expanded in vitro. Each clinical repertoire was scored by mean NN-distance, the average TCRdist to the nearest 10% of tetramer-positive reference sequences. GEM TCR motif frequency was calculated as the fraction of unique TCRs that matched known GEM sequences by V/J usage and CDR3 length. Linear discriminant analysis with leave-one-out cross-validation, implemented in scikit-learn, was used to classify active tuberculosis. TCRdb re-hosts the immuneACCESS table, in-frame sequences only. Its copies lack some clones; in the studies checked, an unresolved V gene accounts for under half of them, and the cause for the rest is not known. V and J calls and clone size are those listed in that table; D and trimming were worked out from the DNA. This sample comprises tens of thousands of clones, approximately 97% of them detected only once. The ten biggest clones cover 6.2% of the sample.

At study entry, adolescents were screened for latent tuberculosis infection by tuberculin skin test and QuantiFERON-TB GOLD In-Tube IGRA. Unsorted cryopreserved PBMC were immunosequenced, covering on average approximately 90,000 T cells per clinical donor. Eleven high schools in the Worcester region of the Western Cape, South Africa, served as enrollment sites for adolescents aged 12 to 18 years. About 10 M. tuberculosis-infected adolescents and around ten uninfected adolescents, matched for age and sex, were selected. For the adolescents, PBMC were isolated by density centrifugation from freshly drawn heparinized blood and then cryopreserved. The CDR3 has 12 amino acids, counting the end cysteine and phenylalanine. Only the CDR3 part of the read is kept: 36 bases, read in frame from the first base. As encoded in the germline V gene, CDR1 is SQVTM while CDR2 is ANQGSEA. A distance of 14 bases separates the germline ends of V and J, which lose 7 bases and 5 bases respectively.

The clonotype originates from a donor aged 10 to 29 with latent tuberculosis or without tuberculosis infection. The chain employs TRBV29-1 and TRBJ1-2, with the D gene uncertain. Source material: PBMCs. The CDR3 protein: CSAGSDTYGYTF. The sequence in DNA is TGCAGCGCGGGGAGTGACACTTATGGCTACACCTTC.